These 15 T cell receptor beta chains share one sample of origin, sequenced in a study of cytomegalovirus exposure and HLA in healthy donors. Assay used: immunoSEQ multiplex PCR; TCRdb lists only in-frame clones, some missing. The sample lists 200,000 to 250,000 clones; roughly 87% were seen once. Sequenced input: PBMCs. These receptors were taken from a woman between 18 and 29 years old in good health and CMV-seropositive.

The chain uses TRBV5-6 and TRBJ1-1; 9 bases are shared with TRBD1. The J segment lost 6 bases and the V segment lost 7 bases, leaving 16 bases of the junction unmatched. The CDR3 runs to 16 residues. Germline-derived CDR1 and CDR2 are SGHDT and YYEEEE. In nucleotides, the CDR3 is TGTGCCAGCTACAGGGGGCGCCTGCTTAGGATCTCTGAAGCTTTCTTT. Translation gives CASYRGRLLRISEAFF.

The gene calls are TRBV7-3 and TRBJ2-2; D possibly corresponds to TRBD2 (6 bases). V was trimmed by 5 bases and J by 6 bases, leaving 13 bases between them. CDR3 size: 14 residues. Germline values: CDR1 SGHTA, CDR2 FQGTGA. The CDR3 loop is CASSPGPGAGELFF. As DNA, the CDR3 is TGTGCCAGCAGCCCCGGGCCGGGGGCCGGGGAGCTGTTTTTT.

J is TRBJ2-1 and V is TRBV10-3; tentatively, D is TRBD1 (6 bases). This CDR3 is built from 14 residues. V was trimmed by 3 bases and J by 8 bases, leaving 14 bases between them. Germline-derived CDR1 and CDR2 are ENHRY and SYGVKD. The CDR3 loop reads CAISEYRTVDEQFF. Written as DNA, the CDR3 is TGTGCCATCAGTGAATACCGGACAGTCGATGAGCAGTTCTTC.

This rearrangement joins TRBV29-1 to TRBJ1-2; the D is unclear. Trimming cost V 6 bases and J 0 bases, with 14 bases left between them. The germline CDR1 and CDR2 sequences are SQVTM and ANQGSEA. This CDR3 comprises 14 residues. The CDR3, as DNA: TGCAGCGTGGGGAGTGGGAGAGCTAACTATGGCTACACCTTC. It is translated as CSVGSGRANYGYTF.

The V gene is TRBV30, the J gene TRBJ1-2; D is unresolved. This CDR3 region has 15 residues. CDR1 and CDR2 from the germline V gene are GTSNPN and SVGIG (reference sequence). V dropped 2 bases and J dropped 3 bases, with 16 bases sitting between them. In DNA, the CDR3 is TGTGCCTGGAGTACCCCCGATACCAGTGACTATGGCTACACCTTC. Protein: CAWSTPDTSDYGYTF.

This clone has a single count. This chain connects TRBV29-1 to TRBJ2-5; no firm D call. Per the germline V gene, CDR1 is SQVTM and CDR2 is ANQGSEA. The germline V and J ends were trimmed by 0 bases and 2 bases, with 7 bases remaining between them. The CDR3 consists of 13 residues. The CDR3: CSVEEQLQETQYF. The CDR3, as DNA: TGCAGCGTTGAAGAACAGTTACAAGAGACCCAGTACTTC.

V and J are TRBV6-1 and TRBJ2-7; no clear D gene. CDR3 length equals 14 residues. V was pared by 2 bases and J by 2 bases, with 10 bases between. CDR1 and CDR2 (germline): MNHNS, SASEGT. This chain's CDR3 is CASSENRPAYEQYF. The CDR3 DNA reads as TGTGCCAGCAGTGAAAATCGTCCCGCCTACGAGCAGTACTTC.

The rearrangement uses TRBV7-8 and TRBJ1-2; D is perhaps TRBD1 (6 bases). Trimming cost V 3 bases and J 3 bases, with 14 bases left between them. CDR1 is SGHVS and CDR2 is FQNEAQ in the germline V gene. The CDR3 is 15 residues long. The CDR3 sequence is CASSFTGWSYYGYTF. The CDR3 DNA reads as TGTGCCAGCAGCTTTACAGGGTGGAGTTACTATGGCTACACCTTC.

This clone was counted a single time. The genes are TRBV10-3 and TRBJ1-5, with TRBD1 matching over 7 bases. J was trimmed by 6 bases and V by 10 bases; bases with no gene match: 9. CDR1 and CDR2 (germline): ENHRY, SYGVKD. This CDR3 is built from 13 residues. In DNA form, the CDR3 reads TGTGCCAGTTGCGGGACAGTCGGTCAGCCCCAGCATTTT. Its protein product is CASCGTVGQPQHF.

V is TRBV11-2 and J is TRBJ1-5; weak D call: TRBD1 (6 bases). Deletions cut 8 bases from V and 3 bases from J, with 23 bases between. The germline V gene encodes CDR1 SGHAT and CDR2 FQNNGV. The CDR3 runs 17 residues. CDR3 amino acids: CASPGGRGGALNQPQHF. CDR3 DNA: TGTGCCAGCCCCGGGGGCCGGGGGGGGGCACTCAATCAGCCCCAGCATTTT.

The V gene is TRBV27, the J gene TRBJ1-2; 11 bases align to TRBD1. The germline V gene encodes CDR1 MNHEY and CDR2 SMNVEV (reference sequence). V gave up 3 bases and J gave up 7 bases; unmatched junction bases: 4. The CDR3 contains 14 residues. CDR3 in DNA: TGTGCCAGCAGTTTTGGACAGGGGGCGGGTGGCTACACCTTC. Its protein is CASSFGQGAGGYTF.

The chain couples TRBV5-6 to TRBJ2-1, with D tentatively TRBD2 (6 bases). The CDR3 runs to 14 residues. CDR1 and CDR2 (germline): SGHDT, YYEEEE. Trimming took off 2 bases at V and 5 bases at J, with 11 bases between the two ends. This CDR3 reads CASSFFGGDNEQFF. The CDR3 nucleotides are TGTGCCAGCAGCTTCTTTGGAGGGGACAATGAGCAGTTCTTC.

This chain connects TRBV5-1 to TRBJ2-7, with 14 positions matching TRBD2. Looked up from germline, CDR1 is SGHRS and CDR2 is YFSETQ. There are 16 residues in the CDR3. The ends lost 4 bases at V and 3 bases at J; junction bases unmatched: 6. The CDR3 loop is CASSGSGLAGVYEQYF. CDR3 coding DNA: TGCGCCAGCAGCGGTTCGGGACTAGCGGGAGTCTACGAGCAGTACTTC.

The genes are TRBV19 and TRBJ1-1, with a possible D match to TRBD1 (6 bases). The V and J ends lost 8 bases and 0 bases respectively, with 10 bases between them. CDR3 length: 13 residues. Germline CDR1 reads LNHDA; CDR2 reads SQIVND (reference sequence). CDR3 residues: CASGQLMNTEAFF. CDR3 bases: TGTGCCAGTGGACAGCTGATGAACACTGAAGCTTTCTTT.

This rearrangement joins TRBV19 to TRBJ2-1; 11 positions agree with TRBD2. J gave up 7 bases and V 3 bases, and 5 bases lay outside the gene matches. CDR3 length equals 15 residues. Germline V CDR1 and CDR2: LNHDA, SQIVND (reference sequence). CDR3 in DNA: TGTGCCAGTAGTATCGGTCCTAGCGGGAGGAATGAGCAGTTCTTC. Its protein is CASSIGPSGRNEQFF.